These 13 T cell receptor beta chains share one sample of origin, sequenced in a study of quantifying T cell responses using KT2 cells. As for the study in general: cDNA was made from DNase-treated RNA using alpha and beta constant primers.

An oligo carrying a UMI was ligated to the cDNA 3' end. First-round PCR used 3 to 4 cycles and beta primers RC1.1 and RC1.2 covering TRBC1 and TRBC2. TCRdb passed the UMI-ligation and nested PCR reads through MiXCR, listing each CDR3 protein once. The repertoire holds about 53,000 distinct CDR3 sequences, with approximately 13% as singletons. The sequencing sample was made of PBMCs spiked with cells of the T cell clone KT2. The source of these receptors is a human donor.

The chain employs TRBV28 and TRBJ1-1, with unresolved D. Trimming stripped 6 bases from V and 8 bases from J, with 13 bases between. The CDR3 spans 12 residues. CDR1 is MDHEN and CDR2 is SYDVKM in the germline V gene. The CDR3 loop reads CASRLRKEEAFF. Here the CDR3 DNA reads TGTGCCAGCAGACTCCGGAAAGAAGAAGCTTTCTTT.

This chain joins TRBV4-2 and TRBJ1-5, with TRBD1 matching 8 bases. The CDR3 length is 16 residues. Per the germline V gene, CDR1 is LGHNA and CDR2 is YNFKEQ. Trimming removed 1 base from V and 7 bases from J; junction bases left unmatched: 9. CDR3 amino acids: CASSQGSQGAYQPQHF. The CDR3 bases are TGTGCCAGCAGCCAAGGAAGTCAGGGGGCGTACCAGCCCCAGCATTTT.

The chain employs TRBV6-6 and TRBJ1-6, with TRBD1 matching over 7 bases. V gave up 5 bases and J gave up 10 bases; unmatched junction bases: 8. In germline, CDR1 is MNHNY, CDR2 SVGAGI (reference sequence). There are 14 residues in the CDR3. CDR3 sequence: CASSHDRVGSPLHF. CDR3 DNA sequence: TGTGCCAGCAGTCACGACAGGGTTGGCTCACCCCTCCACTTT.

This clonotype has ten or more counts. CDR3 protein: CASSSVIRGETQYF. The CDR3 DNA reads TGTGCCAGCAGCTCGGTCATCAGGGGAGAGACCCAGTACTTC. The chain links TRBV7-9 to TRBJ2-5; D perhaps matches TRBD1 (6 bases). Germline loops: CDR1 SEHNR, CDR2 FQNEAQ (reference sequence). There are 14 residues in the CDR3. V lost 4 bases and J 4 bases, leaving 13 bases between the germline ends. Full variable domain (rest looked up from reference TRBV7-9 and TRBJ2-5): DTGVSQNPRHKITKRGQNVTFRCDPISEHNRLYWYRQTLGQGPEFLTYFQNEAQLEKSRLLSDRFSAERPKGSFSTLEIQRTEQGDSAMYLCASSSVIRGETQYFGPGTRLLVL.

This clonotype was recorded many times. This chain uses TRBV11-2 with TRBJ2-1; 7 bases fit TRBD1. V lost 5 bases, J lost 5 bases, and 12 bases stayed unmatched. Germline V CDR1 and CDR2: SGHAT, FQNNGV. This CDR3 spans 16 amino acids. DNA for the CDR3: TGTGCCAGCAGCCCCCAGGGGCTAGGGGGCCACAATGAGCAGTTCTTC. Translated, it gives CASSPQGLGGHNEQFF. Using reference TRBV11-2 and TRBJ2-1 for the parts outside the CDR3, the full variable domain is EAGVAQSPRYKIIEKRQSVAFWCNPISGHATLYWYQQILGQGPKLLIQFQNNGVVDDSQLPKDRFSAERLKGVDSTLKIQPAKLEDSAVYLCASSPQGLGGHNEQFFGPGTRLTVL.

This clonotype turned up a few times. V and J are TRBV19 and TRBJ1-3; 8 nucleotides align to TRBD1. With V trimmed by 4 bases and J by 1 base, 9 bases remained unmatched. Per the germline V gene, CDR1 is LNHDA and CDR2 is SQIVND (reference sequence). The CDR3 length is 17 residues. The DNA for the CDR3 is TGTGCCAGTAGTAACCTCCTGGGACAGGAGTCTGGAAACACCATATATTTT. Protein: CASSNLLGQESGNTIYF.

The V and J genes are TRBV4-1 and TRBJ2-7; 9 nucleotides agree with TRBD2. The ends lost 0 bases at V and 4 bases at J; junction bases unmatched: 7. The germline CDR1 and CDR2 sequences are MGHRA and YSYEKL. The CDR3 is 16 amino acids. CDR3 amino acids: CASSQEKAGGRYEQYF. The CDR3 coding sequence is TGCGCCAGCAGCCAAGAAAAAGCGGGAGGAAGATACGAGCAGTACTTC.

The chain employs TRBV11-2 and TRBJ2-7; possible D gene TRBD2, 5 bases. Germline CDR1 reads SGHAT; CDR2 reads FQNNGV. CDR3 length: 15 residues. V was clipped by 1 base and J by 1 base, with 11 bases between them. CDR3 bases: TGTGCCAGCAGCTTAGGGACTGTTAGGTCCTACGAGCAGTACTTC. It specifies CASSLGTVRSYEQYF. Filled out from reference TRBV11-2 and TRBJ2-7, the complete variable domain reads EAGVAQSPRYKIIEKRQSVAFWCNPISGHATLYWYQQILGQGPKLLIQFQNNGVVDDSQLPKDRFSAERLKGVDSTLKIQPAKLEDSAVYLCASSLGTVRSYEQYFGPGTRLTVT.

This clonotype appeared a few times. The chain employs TRBV11-2 and TRBJ2-1; TRBD2 aligns across 13 bases. CDR3 length: 15 residues. The junction had 6 bases not matched to a gene; V was cut back by 5 bases and J by 8 bases. Germline V gene lookup returns CDR1 SGHAT and CDR2 FQNNGV. The CDR3 loop is CASSKTSGRGDEQFF. The DNA of the CDR3 is TGTGCCAGCAGCAAAACTAGCGGGAGGGGGGATGAGCAGTTCTTC.

This sequence joins TRBV30 and TRBJ2-1; 7 positions agree with TRBD2. The CDR3 contains 16 residues. In germline, CDR1 is GTSNPN, CDR2 SVGIG (reference sequence). V lost 2 bases and J lost 6; bases outside the gene matches: 13. The chain's CDR3 is CAWSFQGRENVNEQFF. Here the CDR3 DNA reads TGTGCCTGGAGTTTCCAAGGGCGGGAGAATGTCAATGAGCAGTTCTTC.

V gene TRBV6-2 or TRBV6-3 combines with J gene TRBJ2-1, with TRBD2 as a possible D gene (5 bases). Per germline, CDR1 MNHEY and CDR2 SVGEGT. The V gene lost 8 bases and the J gene lost 0 bases, with 11 bases spanning the gap. The CDR3 is made up of 14 amino acids. CDR3 sequence: CASQRGSSYNEQFF. The CDR3 coding sequence is TGTGCCAGCCAACGGGGTAGCTCCTACAATGAGCAGTTCTTC.

This clonotype was counted ten times or more. The gene calls are TRBV27 and TRBJ1-5; no definite D call. The V gene lost 6 bases and the J gene lost 9 bases, with 18 bases spanning the gap. This CDR3 has 14 residues. Germline V gene data show CDR1 as MNHEY and CDR2 as SMNVEV (reference sequence). As DNA, the CDR3 is TGTGCCAGCAGATCGACTCCGGGTTCAGGGCCCCAGCATTTT. Amino acid sequence: CASRSTPGSGPQHF.

The chain joins TRBV5-1 to TRBJ1-3; D is perhaps TRBD1 (5 bases). This CDR3 has 15 amino acids. V lost 3 bases and J 0 bases, leaving 10 bases between the germline ends. Looked up from germline, CDR1 is SGHRS and CDR2 is YFSETQ. The CDR3 protein is CASSWWGDSGNTIYF. DNA for the CDR3: TGCGCCAGCAGCTGGTGGGGGGACTCTGGAAACACCATATATTTT.